The entry that follows covers one T cell receptor beta chain sequence. This entry is derived from a study of cytomegalovirus exposure and HLA in healthy donors. PCR primers comprised 60 Vbeta and 13 Jbeta primers. Assay used: immunoSEQ multiplex PCR; TCRdb lists only in-frame clones, some missing. Of under 200,000 clones listed, roughly 13% are singletons. Germline-derived CDR1 and CDR2 are SGHRS and YFSETQ. The CDR3 is 15 amino acids. J gave up 2 bases and V 2 bases, and 3 bases lay outside the gene matches. Sequencing was carried out using PBMCs. V and J are TRBV5-1 and TRBJ2-2; 7 positions match TRBD1. The receptor was derived from a man over 45 in good health and CMV-seropositive. CDR3 in DNA: TGCGCCAGCAGCTTCGGGACAGCTAACACCGGGGAGCTGTTTTTT. Protein product: CASSFGTANTGELFF.